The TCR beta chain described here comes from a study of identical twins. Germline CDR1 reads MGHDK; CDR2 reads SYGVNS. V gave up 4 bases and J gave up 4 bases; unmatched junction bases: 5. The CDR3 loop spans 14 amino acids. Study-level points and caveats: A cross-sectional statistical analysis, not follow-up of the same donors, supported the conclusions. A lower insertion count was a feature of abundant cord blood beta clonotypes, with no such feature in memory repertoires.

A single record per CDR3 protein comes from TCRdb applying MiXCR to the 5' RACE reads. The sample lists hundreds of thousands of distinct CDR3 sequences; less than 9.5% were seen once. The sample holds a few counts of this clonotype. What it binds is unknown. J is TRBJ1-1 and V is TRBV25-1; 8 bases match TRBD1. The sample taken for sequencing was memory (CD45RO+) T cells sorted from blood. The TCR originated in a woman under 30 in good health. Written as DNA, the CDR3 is TGTGCCAGCAGTGTAGGACAGGGTAGCACTGAAGCTTTCTTT. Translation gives CASSVGQGSTEAFF.